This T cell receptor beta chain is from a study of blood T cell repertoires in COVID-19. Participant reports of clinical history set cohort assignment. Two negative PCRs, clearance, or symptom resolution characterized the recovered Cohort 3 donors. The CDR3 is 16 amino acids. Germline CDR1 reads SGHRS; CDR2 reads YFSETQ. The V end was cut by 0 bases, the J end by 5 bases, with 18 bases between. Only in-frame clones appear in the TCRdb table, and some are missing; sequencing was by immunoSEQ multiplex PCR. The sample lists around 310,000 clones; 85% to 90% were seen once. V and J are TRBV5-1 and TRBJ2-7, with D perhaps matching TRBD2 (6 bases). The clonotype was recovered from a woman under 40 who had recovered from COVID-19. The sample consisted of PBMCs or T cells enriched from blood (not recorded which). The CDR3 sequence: CASSLEREVPNDEQYF. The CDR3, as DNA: TGCGCCAGCAGCTTGGAGAGGGAGGTACCCAACGACGAGCAGTACTTC.